The clone carrying this TCR beta chain has at least ten counts. Each CDR3 protein gets one entry after TCRdb re-called the reads with MiXCR. The sample holds under 600,000 distinct CDR3 sequences, approximately 16% seen once. These data are taken from a study of T cell repertoires in cytomegalovirus infection. Per the germline V gene, CDR1 is SEHNR and CDR2 is FQNEAQ (reference sequence). The CDR3 has 14 amino acids. The trim removed 4 bases at V and 7 bases at J, leaving 4 bases unmatched. Material for sequencing was CD8+ T cells from PBMCs. The gene calls are TRBV7-9 and TRBJ1-6; 7 positions agree with TRBD1. This receptor was identified in a human donor in good health (CMV status not recorded). Some clones in this sample may be carry-over from other donors' samples. CDR3 protein: CASSSNRGNSPLHF. CDR3 coding DNA: TGTGCCAGCAGCTCGAACAGGGGCAATTCACCCCTCCACTTT.